Reported below is one T cell receptor (beta chain). Some clones are missing from TCRdb's copy, which holds only in-frame ones; the method was immunoSEQ multiplex PCR. The sample contains some 200,000 clones, approximately 85% of which appear only once. This sample was taken from a study of blood T cell repertoires in COVID-19. Study as a whole: The United States, Italy and Spain provided the acute and convalescent COVID-19 samples. T cells, B-cell-depleted T cells, or PBMCs supplied cDNA or gDNA.

Sample: peripheral blood. The receptor comes from a woman aged 80 or over with acute or convalescent COVID-19.

This chain's CDR3 is CASSLPAVLANYGYTF. The DNA of the CDR3 is TGTGCCAGCAGCTTGCCGGCGGTATTAGCTAACTATGGCTACACCTTC. This chain links TRBV5-6 with TRBJ1-2, with D uncertain. Trimming removed 1 base at V and 0 bases at J, with 13 bases between. The CDR3 spans 16 residues. The germline CDR1 and CDR2 sequences are SGHDT and YYEEEE.